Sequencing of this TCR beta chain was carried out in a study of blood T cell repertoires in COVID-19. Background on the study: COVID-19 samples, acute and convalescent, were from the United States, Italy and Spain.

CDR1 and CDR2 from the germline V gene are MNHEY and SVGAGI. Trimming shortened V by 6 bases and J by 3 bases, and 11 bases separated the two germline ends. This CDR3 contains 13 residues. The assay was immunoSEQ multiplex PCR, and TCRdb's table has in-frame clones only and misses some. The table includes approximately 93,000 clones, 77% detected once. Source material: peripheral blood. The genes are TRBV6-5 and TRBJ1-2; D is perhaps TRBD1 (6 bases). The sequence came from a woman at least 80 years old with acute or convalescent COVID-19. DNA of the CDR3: TGTGCCAGCAGCCTAGGACAGCACTATGGCTACACCTTC. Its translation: CASSLGQHYGYTF.